These 16 T cell receptor beta chains originate from one sample sequenced in a study of cytomegalovirus exposure and HLA in healthy donors (dated by TCRdb to 2016 to 2017). Libraries were constructed by the immunoSEQ multiplex PCR assay. For the multiplex PCR, a mixture combining 60 forward primers for TCR Vbeta segments and 13 reverse primers for TCR Jbeta segments was used. The table comes from immuneACCESS by way of TCRdb, which keeps in-frame sequences with V and J called. Part of the clones is missing from these tables; in studies checked, under half for an unresolved V gene and the rest for unknown reasons. This sample has about 140,000 clones in its table, and just under 80% of those were observed once. The ten biggest clones cover approximately 1% of the sample. Sequencing used PBMCs. Source of these receptors: a male donor in good health and CMV-seronegative.

V gene TRBV4-3 combines with J gene TRBJ1-1; D is unclear. CDR3 length equals 15 residues. V dropped 2 bases and J dropped 1 base, with 11 bases sitting between them. Per germline, CDR1 LGHNA and CDR2 YSLEER. CDR3 region: CASSQSPGSNTEAFF. DNA of the CDR3: TGCGCCAGCAGCCAATCCCCGGGATCGAACACTGAAGCTTTCTTT.

J is TRBJ2-7 and V is TRBV9; possibly TRBD1 for D (6 bases). Per the germline V gene, CDR1 is SGDLS and CDR2 is YYNGEE. The CDR3 spans 13 residues. Trimming stripped 3 bases from V and 1 base from J, with 8 bases between. The CDR3 region is CASSGQASYEQYF. In nucleotides, the CDR3 is TGTGCCAGCAGCGGACAGGCGTCCTACGAGCAGTACTTC. Together with reference TRBV9 and TRBJ2-7, the CDR3 gives the full variable domain: DSGVTQTPKHLITATGQRVTLRCSPRSGDLSVYWYQQSLDQGLQFLIQYYNGEERAKGNILERFSAQQFPDLHSELNLSSLELGDSALYFCASSGQASYEQYFGPGTRLTVT.

This clone appeared once. V gene TRBV9 combines with J gene TRBJ2-3; weak D call: TRBD1 (6 bases). V shed 5 bases and J shed 4 bases, with 20 bases lying between them. This CDR3 contains 16 residues. From germline, CDR1 is SGDLS and CDR2 YYNGEE. The DNA for the CDR3 is TGTGCCAGCAGTGTGGGGGCAGGGAACTTGGCAGATACGCAGTATTTT. The encoded protein is CASSVGAGNLADTQYF.

The chain is built from TRBV29-1 and TRBJ2-5; TRBD1 aligns across 8 bases. The better agreement between TRBJ2-7 and the DNA end casts doubt on the J call. The length of the CDR3 is 14 residues. Germline V CDR1 and CDR2: SQVTM, ANQGSEA. CDR3 region: CSVGTGTGPYEQYF. The CDR3 nucleotides read TGCAGCGTTGGCACCGGGACAGGTCCCTACGAGCAGTACTTC.

The chain recombines TRBV5-1 with TRBJ2-7; D possibly corresponds to TRBD1 (5 bases). V was pared by 1 base and J by 6 bases, with 14 bases between. Germline V gene data show CDR1 as SGHRS and CDR2 as YFSETQ. The CDR3 spans 14 residues. Here the CDR3 reads CASSLWQMGREQYF. Here the CDR3 DNA reads TGCGCCAGCAGCTTGTGGCAAATGGGGCGCGAGCAGTACTTC.

Points on this clone: Other DNA sequences in the sample encode the same CDR3. V is TRBV15 and J is TRBJ2-5, with TRBD1 identical over 9 bases. This CDR3 comprises 15 residues. The germline CDR1 and CDR2 sequences are LNHNV and YYDKDF (reference sequence). V lost 3 bases to trimming and J lost 2 bases; unmatched junction nucleotides: 4. The CDR3: CATSREGQGQETQYF. In nucleotides, the CDR3 is TGTGCCACCAGCAGGGAGGGACAGGGACAAGAGACCCAGTACTTC.

In its sample, this clone was seen a few times. CDR3 region: CASSSPSGVIYEQYF. The CDR3 region has the DNA TGTGCCAGCAGCTCGCCTAGCGGGGTGATCTACGAGCAGTACTTC. V usage is TRBV7-9 and J usage is TRBJ2-7, with 9 positions matching TRBD2. The length of the CDR3 is 15 residues. V lost 4 bases, J lost 3 bases, and 7 bases stayed unmatched. CDR1 and CDR2 (germline): SEHNR, FQNEAQ (reference sequence).

The chain links TRBV11-3 to TRBJ1-1, with D perhaps TRBD1 (6 bases). Germline V gene data show CDR1 as SGHNT and CDR2 as YENEEA. CDR3 size: 13 residues. V shed 3 bases and J shed 8 bases, with 13 bases lying between them. In nucleotides, the CDR3 is TGTGCCAGCAGCTTCGCGTCAGGGGCCGAAGCTTTCTTT. It is translated as CASSFASGAEAFF.

The genes are TRBV5-1 and TRBJ2-7; 10 bases are a match to TRBD1. V gave up 2 bases and J gave up 6 bases; unmatched junction bases: 8. Germline V gene lookup returns CDR1 SGHRS and CDR2 YFSETQ. The CDR3 runs 15 residues. The chain's CDR3 is CASSFRGTGATEQYF. CDR3 in DNA: TGCGCCAGCAGCTTCCGCGGGACAGGGGCCACCGAGCAGTACTTC.

The genes are TRBV30 and TRBJ2-7, with 8 bases identical to TRBD1. The germline V gene has CDR1 GTSNPN and CDR2 SVGIG (reference sequence). The ends lost 1 base at V and 5 bases at J; junction bases unmatched: 7. This CDR3 has 14 amino acids. The CDR3 nucleotides read TGTGCCTGGAGTGGGACAGGGACCCCCCACGAGCAGTACTTC. As protein: CAWSGTGTPHEQYF.

This clone was observed a few times. The chain joins TRBV7-2 to TRBJ1-1, with D maybe TRBD1 (5 bases). The CDR3 has 14 amino acids. Deletions cut 5 bases from V and 1 base from J, with 11 bases between. CDR1 SGHTA and CDR2 FQGNSA come from the germline V gene. The CDR3, as DNA: TGTGCCAGCAGCGCAACGCAGGGGAACACTGAAGCTTTCTTT. It translates to CASSATQGNTEAFF.

This clone was counted only a few times. This chain links TRBV9 with TRBJ2-3; TRBD2 matches 8 bases. J lost 6 bases, V lost 0 bases, and 9 bases had no gene match. Germline-derived CDR1 and CDR2 are SGDLS and YYNGEE. The CDR3 runs to 16 residues. The CDR3 region has the DNA TGTGCCAGCAGCGTAGGAAGGTCTAGCGGGTCGGATACGCAGTATTTT. Its protein is CASSVGRSSGSDTQYF.

This clone showed up just once. The gene calls are TRBV9 and TRBJ1-1; D is ambiguous. Trimming took off 0 bases at V and 2 bases at J, with 8 bases between the two ends. The CDR3 spans 14 residues. CDR1 and CDR2 from the germline V gene are SGDLS and YYNGEE. As DNA, the CDR3 is TGTGCCAGCAGCGTAGCTACAGCTAACACTGAAGCTTTCTTT. This translates into CASSVATANTEAFF.

The gene calls are TRBV6-1 and TRBJ1-4; 9 bases map to TRBD1. Germline V gene lookup returns CDR1 MNHNS and CDR2 SASEGT. The CDR3 is 14 residues long. Trimming took 7 bases from V and 7 from J; bases not matched to a gene: 7. The chain's CDR3 is CASNRQGGTEKLFF. The CDR3 DNA reads as TGTGCCAGCAACAGACAGGGGGGGACTGAAAAACTGTTTTTT.

The chain couples TRBV7-2 to TRBJ1-4, with D perhaps matching TRBD1 (6 bases). CDR1 and CDR2 (germline): SGHTA, FQGNSA. The V and J ends lost 4 bases and 7 bases respectively, with 16 bases between them. The CDR3 has 15 residues. The CDR3, as DNA: TGTGCCAGCAGCTCCCTCAGGGGCGCAAGTGAAAAACTGTTTTTT. Translating it yields CASSSLRGASEKLFF.

This chain connects TRBV19 to TRBJ2-2, with 15 bases identical to TRBD2. The CDR3 runs to 17 residues. Germline V gene data show CDR1 as LNHDA and CDR2 as SQIVND (reference sequence). J lost 4 bases, V lost 5 bases, and 5 bases had no gene match. CDR3 coding DNA: TGTGCCAGTAGTGCCGGACTAGCGGGGGGGCGCACCGGGGAGCTGTTTTTT. Amino acids: CASSAGLAGGRTGELFF.